The T cell receptor beta chain described here comes from a study of CD8+ T cells in alopecia areata. General study results and limits: Many expanded lesional clones persisted in scalp and blood during tofacitinib treatment. Scalp clonality and expanded CD8+ clones among the top 100 were significantly decreased by tofacitinib. Possibly because of HLA-related factors, TCR sharing was less clear across patients than in mice.

Documented treatment: oral pan-JAK inhibitor, 5-10 mg twice daily. PBMC-derived CD4+ and CD8+ T cells were sorted. Following extraction, RNA underwent reverse transcription to cDNA, which served as the sequencing template. Assay: immunoSEQ multiplex PCR; the TCRdb copy retains only in-frame clones and omits some. The table lists about 160,000 clones, about three fifths of them singletons. A note on this clone: Its specificity is not known.

Trimming pared 4 bases from V and 4 bases from J, leaving 7 bases between. Germline-derived CDR1 and CDR2 are GTSNPN and SVGIG (reference sequence). This CDR3 contains 12 residues. The chain employs TRBV30 and TRBJ2-2; TRBD2 might be the D (6 bases). This sequence was found in a human donor with alopecia areata. The material sequenced was CD4+ T cells sorted from blood, taken at week 4, from a patient treated with tofacitinib. The CDR3 DNA sequence: TGTGCCTGGACCGGGGGCACCGGGGAGCTGTTTTTT. Amino acid sequence: CAWTGGTGELFF.